Following are 24 T cell receptor beta chains from one sample sequenced in a study of T cells in Graves' hyperthyroidism and ophthalmopathy. Amplification of TCR beta CDR3 regions used RNA as the template. An initial round of RT-PCR targeting the TCR CDR3 relied on the HTBI primer set. TCRdb ran MiXCR on the multiplex PCR reads and lists one entry per CDR3 protein. The table records under 350,000 distinct CDR3 sequences, around 23% of them present only once. Sequencing was carried out using blood. The receptors derive from a woman in her forties or fifties with Graves' hyperthyroidism.

This sequence joins TRBV20-1 and TRBJ2-1; D gene uncertain. CDR1 is DFQATT and CDR2 is SNEGSKA in the germline V gene (reference sequence). The CDR3 runs 12 residues. V shed 6 bases and J shed 6 bases, with 12 bases lying between them. The CDR3 region is CSATKGRNEQFF. The CDR3 DNA sequence: TGCAGTGCCACAAAAGGTCGCAATGAGCAGTTCTTC.

This clonotype showed up many times. The chain combines TRBV18 with TRBJ2-1; D call uncertain. Per germline, CDR1 KGHSH and CDR2 LQKENI. CDR3 length equals 15 residues. Trimming shortened V by 4 bases and J by 3 bases, and 13 bases separated the two germline ends. CDR3 sequence reads: CASSLDEPLYNEQFF. In DNA form, the CDR3 reads TGTGCCAGCTCACTCGACGAACCTCTCTACAATGAGCAGTTCTTC.

This clonotype was seen ten or more times. CDR3 coding DNA: TGTGCCAGCAGTTTTACAGGGGCAACTAATGAAAAACTGTTTTTT. Translated, it gives CASSFTGATNEKLFF. The V and J genes are TRBV2 and TRBJ1-4; 7 bases fit TRBD1. Germline CDR1 and CDR2: SNHLY and FYNNEI. The CDR3 is 15 amino acids. V shed 5 bases and J 0 bases; nucleotides not matched to a gene: 3.

In its sample, this clonotype was seen many times. The chain has TRBV25-1 and TRBJ2-7, with 7 nucleotides matching TRBD1. The CDR3 loop spans 15 amino acids. J lost 1 base, V lost 5 bases, and 8 bases had no gene match. Looked up from germline, CDR1 is MGHDK and CDR2 is SYGVNS. CDR3 residues: CASSPGQGVSYEQYF. CDR3 in DNA: TGTGCCAGCAGTCCAGGTCAGGGGGTTTCCTACGAGCAGTACTTC.

As to this clonotype: One end of the junction does not line up with germline, which may come from a read error. The CDR3: CSIEDPGQNYGYTF. CDR3 DNA: TGCAGCATTGAAGATCCGGGGCAGAACTATGGCTACACCTTC. The rearrangement joins TRBV29-1 to TRBJ1-2; tentatively, D is TRBD1 (5 bases). Germline-derived CDR1 and CDR2 are SQVTM and ANQGSEA. The CDR3 covers 14 residues.

This clonotype was seen repeatedly, ten times or more. The rearrangement joins TRBV6-2 or TRBV6-3 to TRBJ2-1, with 9 bases that match TRBD2. Looked up from germline, CDR1 is MNHEY and CDR2 is SVGEGT. The V gene end was trimmed by 5 bases and the J gene end by 4 bases; junction bases not matched to a gene: 9. The CDR3 loop spans 16 amino acids. The CDR3, as DNA: TGTGCCAGCAGTACCCCAGCGAGCGGGGGGTACAATGAGCAGTTCTTC. It specifies CASSTPASGGYNEQFF.

This chain uses TRBV24-1 with TRBJ1-5; D remains unclear. V was cut by 4 bases and J by 8 bases, with 11 bases left in between. CDR3 length: 13 residues. Germline V gives CDR1 KGHDR, CDR2 SFDVKD. CDR3 sequence reads: CATSEGPPKPQHF. DNA of the CDR3: TGTGCCACCAGTGAGGGCCCACCTAAGCCCCAGCATTTT.

There are many counts of this clonotype. This chain connects TRBV20-1 to TRBJ2-1; D might be TRBD1 or TRBD2, each matching 6 bases. The V gene's germline CDR1 is DFQATT and CDR2 SNEGSKA (reference sequence). The CDR3 covers 14 residues. V was shortened by 0 bases and J by 2 bases, with 8 bases between the two germline ends. CDR3 loop: CSARDGGTYNEQFF. The CDR3 nucleotides are TGCAGTGCTAGAGACGGGGGCACCTACAATGAGCAGTTCTTC.

This clonotype was seen many times. The chain employs TRBV6-2 or TRBV6-3 and TRBJ1-2; unclear D gene. The CDR3 is 13 amino acids. Germline-derived CDR1 and CDR2 are MNHEY and SVGEGT. The ends were cut back, 4 bases at V and 0 bases at J, with 6 bases in the middle. CDR3 sequence reads: CASSFDANYGYTF. CDR3 nucleotides: TGTGCCAGCAGTTTTGATGCTAACTATGGCTACACCTTC.

This clonotype was observed at least ten times. The chain links TRBV7-9 to TRBJ2-2; D might be TRBD1 (6 bases). CDR1 is SEHNR and CDR2 is FQNEAQ in the germline V gene (reference sequence). Trimming shortened V by 8 bases and J by 6 bases, and 16 bases separated the two germline ends. CDR3 length equals 14 residues. In DNA, the CDR3 is TGTGCCAGCGGGGACATCCGGGGCGCCGGGGAGCTGTTTTTT. Amino acids: CASGDIRGAGELFF. Combining the CDR3 with reference TRBV7-9 and TRBJ2-2 gives the whole variable domain DTGVSQNPRHKITKRGQNVTFRCDPISEHNRLYWYRQTLGQGPEFLTYFQNEAQLEKSRLLSDRFSAERPKGSFSTLEIQRTEQGDSAMYLCASGDIRGAGELFFGEGSRLTVL.

This clonotype was found many times. The chain joins TRBV12-3 or TRBV12-4 to TRBJ1-1; unclear D gene. V was shortened by 6 bases and J by 1 base, with 15 bases between the two germline ends. This CDR3 contains 15 residues. CDR3 nucleotides: TGTGCCAGCAGCTTAACAGCGTCTAGGAACACTGAAGCTTTCTTT. Amino acids: CASSLTASRNTEAFF.

This clonotype has at least ten counts. This chain links TRBV12-3 or TRBV12-4 with TRBJ2-7; TRBD1 might be the D (5 bases). The CDR3 is 14 amino acids. V was shortened by 0 bases and J by 3 bases, with 9 bases between the two germline ends. The CDR3 region has the DNA TGTGCCAGCAGTTTAGCGCTAGGGGTCTACGAGCAGTACTTC. It yields the protein CASSLALGVYEQYF.

This clonotype was picked up many times. V is TRBV12-3 or TRBV12-4 and J is TRBJ1-3, with no clear D. The CDR3 is made up of 15 amino acids. Trimming pared 5 bases from V and 0 bases from J, leaving 11 bases between. The CDR3 nucleotides are TGTGCCAGCAGTCCGATCAGGACCTCTGGAAACACCATATATTTT. It encodes CASSPIRTSGNTIYF.

This clonotype was recorded many times. The genes are TRBV28 and TRBJ1-1; 7 bases agree with TRBD1. Germline V gives CDR1 MDHEN, CDR2 SYDVKM. V was clipped by 5 bases and J by 11 bases; unmatched bases: 17. The CDR3 extends over 15 amino acids. Written as DNA, the CDR3 is TGTGCCAGCAGTGCCTCCGGGACAGCTGCCGAGGGGGCTTTCTTT. It specifies CASSASGTAAEGAFF.

The chain links TRBV6-1 to TRBJ1-1; TRBD1 might be the D (5 bases). V lost 7 bases to trimming and J lost 5 bases, with 20 bases between them. The CDR3 has 15 amino acids. CDR1 and CDR2 (germline): MNHNS, SASEGT. DNA for the CDR3: TGTGCCAGCATCCAAAACCCCGGGACGAAAACTGAAGCTTTCTTT. Its translation is CASIQNPGTKTEAFF.

This clonotype was seen at least ten times. This chain joins TRBV2 and TRBJ2-7; 8 bases are a match to TRBD1. J was trimmed by 4 bases and V by 4 bases; bases with no gene match: 9. Germline loops: CDR1 SNHLY, CDR2 FYNNEI. The CDR3 is 15 residues long. CDR3 nucleotides: TGTGCCAGCAGTGGGCAGGGGGCTCCCGCTTACGAGCAGTACTTC. Translation gives CASSGQGAPAYEQYF.

This clonotype was seen many times. The rearrangement uses TRBV7-2 and TRBJ2-1; TRBD2 agrees at 9 bases. This CDR3 has 18 amino acids. After removal of 5 bases from V and 4 bases from J, the junction contained 15 bases not matched to a gene. Germline CDR1 SGHTA, CDR2 FQGNSA. The CDR3 is CASSTGSGGAPVYNEQFF. The CDR3 nucleotides are TGTGCCAGCAGCACAGGTAGCGGGGGCGCCCCCGTTTACAATGAGCAGTTCTTC.

CDR3 nucleotide sequence: TGTGCCAGCAGTTCCTTAGCGGGTCATCTGAATGAGCAGTTCTTC. It encodes CASSSLAGHLNEQFF. The V call is TRBV28, the J call TRBJ2-1; 7 bases align to TRBD2. The J segment lost 7 bases and the V segment lost 4 bases, leaving 10 bases of the junction unmatched. The germline V gene encodes CDR1 MDHEN and CDR2 SYDVKM. CDR3 length: 15 amino acids.

In its sample, this clonotype was seen many times. The chain couples TRBV11-3 to TRBJ1-1; D is unresolved. This CDR3 comprises 14 residues. Trimming shortened V by 0 bases and J by 4 bases, and 9 bases separated the two germline ends. Germline V gene data show CDR1 as SGHNT and CDR2 as YENEEA. As DNA, the CDR3 is TGTGCCAGCAGCTTAGATTTGGTTGTCACTGAAGCTTTCTTT. It is translated as CASSLDLVVTEAFF.

This clonotype was recorded at least ten times. This chain uses TRBV29-1 with TRBJ2-1, with D tentatively TRBD2 (7 bases). V lost 6 bases, J lost 0 bases, and 18 bases lay in between. From germline, CDR1 is SQVTM and CDR2 ANQGSEA. The CDR3 covers 16 residues. CDR3 amino acids: CSVRGGGESSYNEQFF. CDR3 nucleotides: TGCAGCGTGAGGGGGGGAGGGGAAAGCTCCTACAATGAGCAGTTCTTC.

The V call is TRBV5-1, the J call TRBJ1-1; D remains unclear. The CDR3 totals 11 residues. V lost 6 bases, J lost 8 bases, and 11 bases lay in between. The germline V gene encodes CDR1 SGHRS and CDR2 YFSETQ. The CDR3 loop is CASTLGGEAFF. The CDR3 DNA reads as TGCGCCAGCACCCTGGGAGGGGAAGCTTTCTTT.

This rearrangement joins TRBV29-1 to TRBJ2-7; D is perhaps TRBD2 (5 bases). In germline, CDR1 is SQVTM, CDR2 ANQGSEA. The CDR3 spans 11 residues. V gave up 6 bases and J gave up 3 bases, with 9 bases separating them. CDR3 amino acids: CSVGDYYEQYF. The CDR3 DNA sequence: TGCAGCGTGGGAGACTACTACGAGCAGTACTTC.

This clonotype was detected many times. CDR3 sequence reads: CASSQLGYSENIQYF. CDR3 in DNA: TGTGCCAGCAGCCAATTGGGCTACTCGGAAAACATTCAGTACTTC. V usage is TRBV3-1 and J usage is TRBJ2-4; D remains ambiguous. CDR1 LGHDT and CDR2 YNNKEL come from the germline V gene (reference sequence). The CDR3 runs to 15 residues. The V end was cut by 2 bases, the J end by 5 bases, with 13 bases between.

This clonotype came up many times. The genes are TRBV27 and TRBJ1-6; D may be TRBD1 (6 bases). The length of the CDR3 is 20 residues. Germline V gene lookup returns CDR1 MNHEY and CDR2 SMNVEV (reference sequence). Trimming cost V 6 bases and J 1 base, with 25 bases left between them. CDR3 bases: TGTGCCAGCAGCCCTACTGGACAGCCCTGGGCCAGATCCTATAATTCACCCCTCCACTTT. It codes for CASSPTGQPWARSYNSPLHF.